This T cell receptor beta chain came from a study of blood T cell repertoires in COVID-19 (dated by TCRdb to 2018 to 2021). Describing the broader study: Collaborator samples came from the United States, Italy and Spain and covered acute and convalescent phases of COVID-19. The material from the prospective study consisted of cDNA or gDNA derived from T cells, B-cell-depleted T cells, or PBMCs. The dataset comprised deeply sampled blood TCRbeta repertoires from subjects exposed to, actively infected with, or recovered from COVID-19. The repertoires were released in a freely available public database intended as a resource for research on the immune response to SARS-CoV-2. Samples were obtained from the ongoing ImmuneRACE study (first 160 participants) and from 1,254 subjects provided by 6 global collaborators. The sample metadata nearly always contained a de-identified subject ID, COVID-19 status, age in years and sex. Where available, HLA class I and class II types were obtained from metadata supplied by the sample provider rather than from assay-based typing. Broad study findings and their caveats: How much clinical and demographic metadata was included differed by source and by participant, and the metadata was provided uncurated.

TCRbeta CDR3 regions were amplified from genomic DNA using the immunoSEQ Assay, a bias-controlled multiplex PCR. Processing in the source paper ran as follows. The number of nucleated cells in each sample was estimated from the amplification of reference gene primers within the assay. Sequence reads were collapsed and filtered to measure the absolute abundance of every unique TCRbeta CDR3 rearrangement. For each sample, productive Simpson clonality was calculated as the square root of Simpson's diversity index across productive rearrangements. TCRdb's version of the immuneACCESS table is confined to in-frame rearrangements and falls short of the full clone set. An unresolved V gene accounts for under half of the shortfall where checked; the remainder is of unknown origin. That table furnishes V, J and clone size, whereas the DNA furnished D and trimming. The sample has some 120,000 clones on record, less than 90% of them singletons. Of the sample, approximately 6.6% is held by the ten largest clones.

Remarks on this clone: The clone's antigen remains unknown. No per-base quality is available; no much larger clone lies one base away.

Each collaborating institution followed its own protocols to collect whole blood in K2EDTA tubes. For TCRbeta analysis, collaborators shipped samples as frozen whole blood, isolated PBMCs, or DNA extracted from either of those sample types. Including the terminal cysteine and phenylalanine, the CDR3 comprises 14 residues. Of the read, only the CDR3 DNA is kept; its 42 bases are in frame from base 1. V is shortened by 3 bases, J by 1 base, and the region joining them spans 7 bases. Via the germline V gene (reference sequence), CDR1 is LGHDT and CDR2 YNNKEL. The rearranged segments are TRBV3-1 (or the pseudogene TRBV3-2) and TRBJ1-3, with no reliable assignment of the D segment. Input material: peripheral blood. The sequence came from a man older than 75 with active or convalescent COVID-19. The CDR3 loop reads CASSHRESGNTIYF. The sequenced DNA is TGTGCCAGCAGCCATAGGGAGTCTGGAAACACCATATATTTT.